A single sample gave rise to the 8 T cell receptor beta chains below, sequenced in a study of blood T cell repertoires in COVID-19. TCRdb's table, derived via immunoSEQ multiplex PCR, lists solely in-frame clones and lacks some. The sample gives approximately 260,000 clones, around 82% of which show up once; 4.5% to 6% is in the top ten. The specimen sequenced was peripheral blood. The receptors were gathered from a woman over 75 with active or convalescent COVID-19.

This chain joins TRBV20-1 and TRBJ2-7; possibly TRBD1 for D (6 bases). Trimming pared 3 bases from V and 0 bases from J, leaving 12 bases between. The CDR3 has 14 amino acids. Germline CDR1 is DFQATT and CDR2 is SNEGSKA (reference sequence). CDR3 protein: CSASSGRGSYEQYF. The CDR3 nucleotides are TGCAGTGCTAGTTCGGGCAGGGGCTCCTACGAGCAGTACTTC.

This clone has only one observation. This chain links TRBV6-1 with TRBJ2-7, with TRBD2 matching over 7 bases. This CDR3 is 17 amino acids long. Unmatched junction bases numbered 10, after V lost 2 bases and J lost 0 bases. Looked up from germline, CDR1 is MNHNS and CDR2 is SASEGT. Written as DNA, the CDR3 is TGTGCCAGCAGTGAAAGGGTTAGCGGGTCAAGCTCCTACGAGCAGTACTTC. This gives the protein CASSERVSGSSSYEQYF.

The CDR3 protein is CASRSQGGTEAFF. The CDR3 DNA follows: TGTGCCAGCAGGTCACAGGGAGGGACTGAAGCTTTCTTT. This rearrangement joins TRBV6-5 to TRBJ1-1, with D perhaps matching TRBD1 (6 bases). The CDR3 totals 13 residues. Trimming took 6 bases from V and 5 from J, leaving 13 bases between them. CDR1 is MNHEY, CDR2 SVGAGI, per germline.

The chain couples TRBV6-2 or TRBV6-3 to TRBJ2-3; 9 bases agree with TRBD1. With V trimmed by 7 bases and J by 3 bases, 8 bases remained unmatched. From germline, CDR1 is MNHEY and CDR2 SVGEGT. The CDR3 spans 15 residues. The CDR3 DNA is TGTGCCAGCACCCCACAGGGGGCCGCGACAGATACGCAGTATTTT. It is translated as CASTPQGAATDTQYF.

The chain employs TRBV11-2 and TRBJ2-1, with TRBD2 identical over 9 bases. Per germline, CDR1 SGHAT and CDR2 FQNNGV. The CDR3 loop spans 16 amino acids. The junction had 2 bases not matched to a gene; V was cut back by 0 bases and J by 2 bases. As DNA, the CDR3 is TGTGCCAGCAGCTTAGAAGCGGGAGGAACCTACAATGAGCAGTTCTTC. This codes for CASSLEAGGTYNEQFF.

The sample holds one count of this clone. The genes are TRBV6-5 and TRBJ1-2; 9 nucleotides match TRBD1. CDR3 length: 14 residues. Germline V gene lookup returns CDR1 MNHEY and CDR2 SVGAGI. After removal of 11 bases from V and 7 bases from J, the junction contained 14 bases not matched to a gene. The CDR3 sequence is CAFSPGTGLSGYTF. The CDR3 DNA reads TGTGCCTTTTCCCCCGGGACAGGGTTGAGTGGCTACACCTTC.

CDR3 sequence reads: CASSFRAGGHEQFF. As DNA, the CDR3 is TGTGCCAGCAGCTTTAGGGCGGGAGGGCATGAGCAGTTCTTC. The chain employs TRBV7-2 and TRBJ2-1; 9 bases map to TRBD2. Germline V gene data show CDR1 as SGHTA and CDR2 as FQGNSA. V trimming: 3 bases; J trimming: 8 bases; junction bases outside the gene matches: 5. CDR3 length: 14 amino acids.

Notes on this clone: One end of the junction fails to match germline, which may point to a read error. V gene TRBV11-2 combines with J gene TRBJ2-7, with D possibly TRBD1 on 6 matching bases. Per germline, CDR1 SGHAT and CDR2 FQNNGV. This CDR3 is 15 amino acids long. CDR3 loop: CASSVEQGSSYEQYF. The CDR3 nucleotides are TGTGCCAGCAGCGTAGAACAGGGTAGTTCCTACGAGCAGTACTTC.